The 5 T cell receptor beta chains in this list originate from one sample, sequenced in a study of T cells expressing NK-cell markers (dated by TCRdb to about 2020). Library generation was performed with 5' RACE. The instrument was an Illumina HiSeq 2000. The reads were reprocessed in TCRdb, with one entry per CDR3 protein sequence and no accompanying DNA. This sample's listing comprises under 35,000 distinct CDR3 sequences. Approximately 60% of the sample rests with the top ten. Sequences were obtained from blood T cells: a sorted CD56 or NKG2C T cell subset, CD4+ or CD8+ T cells, or bulk PBMC T cells (not recorded which). Receptor source: a woman aged 18 to 69 in good health.

This clonotype counts as large by frequency. The chain is built from TRBV9 and TRBJ2-2; TCRdb lists TRBD1, though no DNA is available to test this call. This CDR3 comprises 16 residues. CDR1 is SGDLS, CDR2 YYNGEE, per germline. The CDR3 is CASSSPGTGRSGELFF.

The V and J genes are TRBV24-1 and TRBJ1-1; TCRdb calls TRBD1, which cannot be checked without DNA. The CDR3 sequence is 14 residues long. Germline V CDR1 and CDR2: KGHDR, SFDVKD. CDR3 loop: CATSDPDKNTEAFF.

V gene TRBV7-8 combines with J gene TRBJ2-5; the TCRdb D gene call, TRBD2, has no DNA to confirm it. The V gene's germline CDR1 is SGHVS and CDR2 FQNEAQ. This CDR3 has 15 residues. This CDR3 reads CASSLDRAGTKTQYF.

The rearrangement uses TRBV4-1 and TRBJ2-1; TCRdb reports TRBD1, a call that lacks DNA to check it against. The CDR3 extends over 13 amino acids. The germline gives CDR1 MGHRA, CDR2 YSYEKL. The CDR3 sequence: CASSQGPGNEQFF.

The chain has TRBV7-6 and TRBJ2-3; no DNA is available, so the TRBD1 call from TCRdb remains unchecked. The CDR3 contains 14 residues. The germline gives CDR1 SGHVS, CDR2 FNYEAQ. CDR3 protein: CASSRTGSTDTQYF.